This T cell receptor (beta chain) was captured by sequencing in a study of cytomegalovirus exposure and HLA in healthy donors. Whole-study results and caveats: The study put 150 to 200 TCR beta chains on its list as cytomegalovirus-associated.

The PCR had 60 Vbeta and 13 Jbeta primers. Only in-frame clones appear in the TCRdb table, and some are missing; sequencing was by immunoSEQ multiplex PCR. The sample contains about 93,000 clones, around four fifths of which appear only once. As concerns this clone: Antigen: not known.

The sample taken for sequencing was PBMCs. This receptor was taken from a man aged 30 to 39 in good health and CMV-seronegative.

The CDR3 protein is CASSLSLSSGGTQYF. Here the CDR3 DNA reads TGTGCCAGCAGCTTAAGTCTTTCATCGGGGGGTACGCAGTATTTT. The chain couples TRBV7-3 to TRBJ2-3; TRBD2 matches 7 bases. Germline V gene sequence: CDR1 SGHTA, CDR2 FQGTGA. V was pared by 1 base and J by 8 bases, with 9 bases of the junction left unmatched. The CDR3 sequence is 15 residues long.